The 14 T cell receptor beta chains listed next were all sequenced from one sample in a study of T cell responses to AZD1222 COVID-19 vaccine. Measured with immunoSEQ multiplex PCR; TCRdb has only the in-frame clones, and not every one. There are tens of thousands of clones in the sample; more than 85% occur only once, and roughly 4.3% lies in the top ten. The sample was peripheral blood, taken 28 days after the second AZD1222 dose. The receptors originated from an adult who received the AZD1222 COVID-19 vaccine.

This rearrangement joins TRBV7-8 to TRBJ2-1; 13 bases are shared with TRBD2. Germline CDR1 and CDR2: SGHVS and FQNEAQ. The CDR3 is made up of 17 amino acids. V dropped 7 bases and J dropped 1; count of bases not matched to a gene: 7. CDR3: CASIRTSGSRSYNEQFF. The CDR3 DNA is TGTGCCAGCATCCGGACTAGCGGGAGTCGGTCCTACAATGAGCAGTTCTTC.

This chain uses TRBV19 with TRBJ2-1, with TRBD2 matching 13 bases. The length of the CDR3 is 16 residues. J gave up 8 bases and V 5 bases, and 9 bases lay outside the gene matches. Germline V CDR1 and CDR2: LNHDA, SQIVND (reference sequence). CDR3 loop: CASSPRTSGSRDEQFF. DNA for the CDR3: TGTGCCAGTAGTCCACGGACTAGCGGGAGTAGGGATGAGCAGTTCTTC.

The CDR3 spells CASTRTSGSGVEQYF. The CDR3 DNA follows: TGTGCCAGCACAAGAACTAGCGGGAGTGGTGTTGAGCAGTACTTC. The chain recombines TRBV6-5 with TRBJ2-7; 11 bases fit TRBD2. Losses at the gene ends were 7 bases for V and 7 bases for J; bases not matched to a gene: 12. Germline V CDR1 and CDR2: MNHEY, SVGAGI. The CDR3 covers 15 residues.

This clone was picked up a small number of times. The chain recombines TRBV4-1 with TRBJ2-1; TRBD2 is a possible D gene (6 bases). This CDR3 is 14 amino acids long. The germline V gene encodes CDR1 MGHRA and CDR2 YSYEKL. Trimming stripped 0 bases from V and 10 bases from J, with 13 bases between. CDR3 bases: TGCGCCAGCAGCCAAGATGGCGCCGCGGGAGAGCAGTTCTTC. It codes for CASSQDGAAGEQFF.

J is TRBJ2-2 and V is TRBV7-8, with unresolved D. Germline values: CDR1 SGHVS, CDR2 FQNEAQ. V was trimmed by 0 bases and J by 1 base, leaving 3 bases between them. The CDR3 is made up of 14 amino acids. CDR3: CASSLARNTGELFF. For the CDR3, the DNA is TGTGCCAGCAGCTTAGCCCGGAACACCGGGGAGCTGTTTTTT.

The chain joins TRBV15 to TRBJ1-2, with 7 bases fitting TRBD1. Germline CDR1 reads LNHNV; CDR2 reads YYDKDF (reference sequence). Trimming removed 1 base from V and 3 bases from J; junction bases left unmatched: 2. The CDR3 runs to 14 residues. The CDR3 bases are TGTGCCACCAGCAGAGCAGACAGGGACTATGGCTACACCTTC. This translates into CATSRADRDYGYTF. The full variable domain, with the rest looked up from reference TRBV15 and TRBJ1-2, is DAMVIQNPRYQVTQFGKPVTLSCSQTLNHNVMYWYQQKSSQAPKLLFHYYDKDFNNEADTPDNFQSRRPNTSFCFLDIRSPGLGDTAMYLCATSRADRDYGYTFGSGTRLTVV.

The chain links TRBV7-2 to TRBJ2-7, with TRBD1 matching 10 bases. Germline CDR1 is SGHTA and CDR2 is FQGNSA. The CDR3 runs 14 residues. The V and J ends lost 8 bases and 3 bases, in that order; junction bases with no gene match: 7. CDR3 bases: TGTGCCAGCCGACAGGGGGCAAATCGCTACGAGCAGTACTTC. Protein: CASRQGANRYEQYF.

The chain's CDR3 is CASSPKSWGYQETQYF. CDR3 in DNA: TGTGCCAGCTCACCAAAATCGTGGGGGTACCAAGAGACCCAGTACTTC. The chain uses TRBV18 and TRBJ2-5, with D perhaps given as TRBD1 or TRBD2 (5 bases each). V was clipped by 2 bases and J by 0 bases, with 13 bases between them. There are 16 residues in the CDR3. Germline loops: CDR1 KGHSH, CDR2 LQKENI.

The chain links TRBV28 to TRBJ2-7; the D gene is possibly TRBD2 (6 bases). Germline CDR1 MDHEN, CDR2 SYDVKM. V lost 11 bases and J 3 bases, leaving 17 bases between the germline ends. CDR3 length: 13 residues. This CDR3 reads CAGAGSSVYEQYF. The DNA for the CDR3 is TGTGCCGGAGCGGGCTCCAGCGTCTACGAGCAGTACTTC.

V is TRBV11-3 and J is TRBJ1-1; 7 nucleotides line up with TRBD1. The CDR3 covers 17 residues. Germline V CDR1 and CDR2: SGHNT, YENEEA. The V gene end was trimmed by 5 bases and the J gene end by 3 bases; junction bases not matched to a gene: 15. CDR3 sequence reads: CASSPPPQTGKDTEAFF. The CDR3 nucleotides read TGTGCCAGCAGCCCCCCCCCTCAGACAGGGAAGGACACTGAAGCTTTCTTT. The complete variable domain, with remaining parts taken from reference TRBV11-3 and TRBJ1-1, reads EAGVVQSPRYKIIEKKQPVAFWCNPISGHNTLYWYLQNLGQGPELLIRYENEEAVDDSQLPKDRFSAERLKGVDSTLKIQPAELGDSAVYLCASSPPPQTGKDTEAFFGQGTRLTVV.

V and J are TRBV6-8 and TRBJ2-1; TRBD2 agrees at 8 bases. The CDR3 extends over 15 amino acids. Germline CDR1 MNHGY, CDR2 SAAAGT. V gave up 6 bases and J gave up 10 bases; unmatched junction bases: 14. This CDR3 reads CASSFISGRHREQFF. The CDR3 coding sequence is TGTGCCAGCAGCTTTATCAGCGGGAGACATAGGGAGCAGTTCTTC.

This sequence joins TRBV5-4 and TRBJ1-5; D unresolved. The CDR3 spans 13 residues. V gave up 5 bases and J gave up 3 bases, with 9 bases separating them. Per the germline V gene, CDR1 is SGHNT and CDR2 is YYREEE (reference sequence). The CDR3 region is CASRKLNNQPQHF. In DNA form, the CDR3 reads TGTGCCAGCAGGAAACTTAACAATCAGCCCCAGCATTTT.

The chain recombines TRBV6-5 with TRBJ2-2, with unresolved D. The CDR3 is made up of 16 amino acids. Germline V gives CDR1 MNHEY, CDR2 SVGAGI. V lost 0 bases and J 5 bases, leaving 13 bases between the germline ends. CDR3 region: CASSYSVHGETGELFF. In DNA form, the CDR3 reads TGTGCCAGCAGTTACTCGGTACACGGCGAAACCGGGGAGCTGTTTTTT.

This chain links TRBV18 with TRBJ1-6; unclear D gene. CDR3 length: 15 residues. The ends were cut back, 4 bases at V and 7 bases at J, with 14 bases in the middle. The germline CDR1 and CDR2 sequences are KGHSH and LQKENI. The CDR3 coding sequence is TGTGCCAGCTCACAGGAAGGTTTATTGAATTCACCCCTCCACTTT. Protein sequence: CASSQEGLLNSPLHF.